This T cell receptor (beta chain) was captured by sequencing in a study of vaccination effects on CD4 cells after COVID-19. Findings and limits, study-wide: There were few convalescent patients in the study and no early post-infection timepoints.

The CDR3 has 15 amino acids. The ends were cut back, 2 bases at V and 2 bases at J, with 10 bases in the middle. Germline CDR1 and CDR2: MNHEY and SVGAGI. Some clones are missing from TCRdb's copy, which holds only in-frame ones; the method was immunoSEQ multiplex PCR. Among approximately 16,000 clones, about 74% were seen once, and the ten largest hold roughly 25%. ViraFEST used viral peptide pools to expand antigen-specific CD4+ T cells before sequencing. After less than 11 days in culture, the CD4+ T cells were isolated. Participants each got two BNT162b2 or mRNA-1273 vaccine doses. Previously uninfected by SARS-CoV-2, the vaccine recipients also showed negative nucleocapsid antibodies. Turning to this clone: The antigen is undetermined.

The TCR comes from a human donor who received a COVID-19 vaccine. Sequenced material: CD4+ T cells from PBMCs cultured with HCoV-NL63 spike peptides, taken after COVID-19 vaccination. V is TRBV6-5 and J is TRBJ2-1; D may be TRBD1 (5 bases). The CDR3 here is CASSYKGPTYNEQFF. The CDR3 DNA reads as TGTGCCAGCAGTTACAAGGGGCCTACCTACAATGAGCAGTTCTTC.